This T cell receptor beta chain was recorded in a study of cytomegalovirus exposure and HLA in healthy donors. The CDR3 contains 14 residues. CDR1 is SGHRS, CDR2 YFSETQ, per germline. The V segment lost 0 bases and the J segment 10 bases; nucleotides outside the gene matches: 7. Only in-frame clones appear in the TCRdb table, and some are missing; sequencing was by immunoSEQ multiplex PCR. The table has roughly 230,000 clones, 90% seen once; the top ten hold approximately 3.1%. The sample consisted of PBMCs. The chain recombines TRBV5-1 with TRBJ1-2; TRBD1 aligns across 9 bases. This receptor was obtained from a young woman in good health and CMV-seronegative. The CDR3 coding sequence is TGCGCCAGCAGCTTGGCCGGGACAGGGATCCCCTACACCTTC. It specifies CASSLAGTGIPYTF.